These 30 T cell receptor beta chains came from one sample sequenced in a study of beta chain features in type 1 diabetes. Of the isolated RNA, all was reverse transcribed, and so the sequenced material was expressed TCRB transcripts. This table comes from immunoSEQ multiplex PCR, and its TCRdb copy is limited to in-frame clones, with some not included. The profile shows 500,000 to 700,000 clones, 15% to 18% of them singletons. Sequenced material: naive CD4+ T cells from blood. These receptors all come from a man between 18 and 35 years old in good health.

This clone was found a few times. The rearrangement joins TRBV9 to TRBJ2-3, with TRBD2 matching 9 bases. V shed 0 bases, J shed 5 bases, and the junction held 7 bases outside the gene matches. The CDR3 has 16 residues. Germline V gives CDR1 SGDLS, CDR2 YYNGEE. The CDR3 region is CASSVGSSGGVDTQYF. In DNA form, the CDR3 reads TGTGCCAGCAGCGTAGGAAGTAGCGGGGGAGTAGATACGCAGTATTTT. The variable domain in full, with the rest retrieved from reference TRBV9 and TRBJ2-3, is DSGVTQTPKHLITATGQRVTLRCSPRSGDLSVYWYQQSLDQGLQFLIQYYNGEERAKGNILERFSAQQFPDLHSELNLSSLELGDSALYFCASSVGSSGGVDTQYFGPGTRLTVL.

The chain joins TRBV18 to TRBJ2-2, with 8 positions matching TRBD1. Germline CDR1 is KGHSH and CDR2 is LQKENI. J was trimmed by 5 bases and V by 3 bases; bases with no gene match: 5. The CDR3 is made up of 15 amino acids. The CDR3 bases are TGTGCCAGCTCACCTGGACAGGGACGAACCGGGGAGCTGTTTTTT. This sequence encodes CASSPGQGRTGELFF.

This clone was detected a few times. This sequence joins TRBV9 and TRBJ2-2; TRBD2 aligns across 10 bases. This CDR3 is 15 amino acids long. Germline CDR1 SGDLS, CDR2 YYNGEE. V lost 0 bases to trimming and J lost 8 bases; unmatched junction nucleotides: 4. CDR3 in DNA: TGTGCCAGCAGCGTAGCCCTAGCGGGAGAAGGGGAGCTGTTTTTT. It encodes CASSVALAGEGELFF.

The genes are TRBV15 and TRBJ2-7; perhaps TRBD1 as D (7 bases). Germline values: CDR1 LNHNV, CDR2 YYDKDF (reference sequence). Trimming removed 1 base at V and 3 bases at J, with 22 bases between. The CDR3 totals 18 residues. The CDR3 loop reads CATSRGRGGGLRDYEQYF. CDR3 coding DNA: TGTGCCACCAGCAGAGGAAGAGGAGGGGGCCTAAGGGACTACGAGCAGTACTTC.

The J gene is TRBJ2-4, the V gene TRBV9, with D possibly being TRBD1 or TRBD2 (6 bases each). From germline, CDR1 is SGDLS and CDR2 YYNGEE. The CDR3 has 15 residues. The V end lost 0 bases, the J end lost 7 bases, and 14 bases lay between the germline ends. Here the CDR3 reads CASSVGSRRGNIQYF. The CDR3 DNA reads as TGTGCCAGCAGCGTAGGTTCCAGGAGGGGGAACATTCAGTACTTC.

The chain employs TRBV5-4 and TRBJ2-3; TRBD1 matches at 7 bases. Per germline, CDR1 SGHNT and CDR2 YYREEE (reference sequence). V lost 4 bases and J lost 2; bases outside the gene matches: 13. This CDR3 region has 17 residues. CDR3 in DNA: TGTGCCAGCAGCCGGACAGGCTATGGGGGATACACAGATACGCAGTATTTT. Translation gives CASSRTGYGGYTDTQYF.

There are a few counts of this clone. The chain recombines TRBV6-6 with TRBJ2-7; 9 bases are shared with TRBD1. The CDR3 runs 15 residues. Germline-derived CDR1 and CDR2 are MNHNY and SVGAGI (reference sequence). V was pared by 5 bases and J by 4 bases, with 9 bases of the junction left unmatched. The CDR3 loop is CASSRIQGQGYEQYF. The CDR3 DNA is TGTGCCAGCAGTCGGATTCAGGGACAGGGATACGAGCAGTACTTC.

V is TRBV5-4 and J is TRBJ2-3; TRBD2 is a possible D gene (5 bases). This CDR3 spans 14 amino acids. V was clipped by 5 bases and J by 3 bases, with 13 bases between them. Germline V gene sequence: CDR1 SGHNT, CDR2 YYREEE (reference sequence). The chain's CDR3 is CASSYDWRTDTQYF. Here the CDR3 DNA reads TGTGCCAGCAGTTACGACTGGAGGACAGATACGCAGTATTTT.

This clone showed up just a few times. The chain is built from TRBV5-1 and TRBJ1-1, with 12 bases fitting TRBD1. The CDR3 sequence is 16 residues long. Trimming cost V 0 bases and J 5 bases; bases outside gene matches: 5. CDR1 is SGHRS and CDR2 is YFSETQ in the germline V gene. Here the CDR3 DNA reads TGCGCCAGCAGCTTGGTGGGACAGGGGGCCGGAACTGAAGCTTTCTTT. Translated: CASSLVGQGAGTEAFF.

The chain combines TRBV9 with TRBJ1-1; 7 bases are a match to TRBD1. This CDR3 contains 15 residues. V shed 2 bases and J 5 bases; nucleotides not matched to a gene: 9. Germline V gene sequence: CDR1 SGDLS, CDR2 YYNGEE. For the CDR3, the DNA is TGTGCCAGCAGCGTCGGGGTGGCAGGGGGTACTGAAGCTTTCTTT. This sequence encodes CASSVGVAGGTEAFF.

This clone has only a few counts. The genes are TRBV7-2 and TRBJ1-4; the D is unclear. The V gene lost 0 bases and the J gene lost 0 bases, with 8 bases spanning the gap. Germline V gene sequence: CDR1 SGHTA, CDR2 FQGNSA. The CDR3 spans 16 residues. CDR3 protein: CASSLAPTSTNEKLFF. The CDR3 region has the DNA TGTGCCAGCAGCTTAGCGCCCACTTCAACTAATGAAAAACTGTTTTTT.

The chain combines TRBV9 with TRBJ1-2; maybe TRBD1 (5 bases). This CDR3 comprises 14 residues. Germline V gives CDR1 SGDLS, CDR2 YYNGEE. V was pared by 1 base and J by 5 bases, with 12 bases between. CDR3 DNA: TGTGCCAGCAGCGTACAGGGTGAGGATTATGGCTACACCTTC. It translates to CASSVQGEDYGYTF.

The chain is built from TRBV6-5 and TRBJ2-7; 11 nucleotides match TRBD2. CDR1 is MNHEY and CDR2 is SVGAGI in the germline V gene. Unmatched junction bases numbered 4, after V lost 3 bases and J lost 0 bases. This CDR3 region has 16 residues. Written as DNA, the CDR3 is TGTGCCAGCAGTTATAGCGGGGGGGCAAGCTCCTACGAGCAGTACTTC. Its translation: CASSYSGGASSYEQYF.

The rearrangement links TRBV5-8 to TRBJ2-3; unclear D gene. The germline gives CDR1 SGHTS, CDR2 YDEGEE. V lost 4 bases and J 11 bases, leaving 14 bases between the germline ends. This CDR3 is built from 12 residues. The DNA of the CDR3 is TGTGCCAGCAGCGAAGGGTCCCTGGGGCAGTATTTT. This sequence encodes CASSEGSLGQYF. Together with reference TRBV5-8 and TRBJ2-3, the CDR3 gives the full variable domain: EAGVTQSPTHLIKTRGQQATLRCSPISGHTSVYWYQQALGLGLQFLLWYDEGEERNRGNFPPRFSGRQFPNYSSELNVNALELEDSALYLCASSEGSLGQYFGPGTRLTVL.

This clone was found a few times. The CDR3 is CASTGQGAYEQYF. CDR3 DNA: TGCGCCAGCACTGGACAGGGGGCCTACGAGCAGTACTTC. The V call is TRBV5-1, the J call TRBJ2-7; TRBD1 agrees at 10 bases. There are 13 residues in the CDR3. V lost 6 bases and J lost 2; bases outside the gene matches: 2. Per germline, CDR1 SGHRS and CDR2 YFSETQ.

CDR3 residues: CASSLPGTLNTEAFF. The DNA for the CDR3 is TGTGCCAGCAGCTTGCCAGGAACCTTGAACACTGAAGCTTTCTTT. This chain joins TRBV5-6 and TRBJ1-1, with no clear D. V shed 1 base and J shed 0 bases, with 10 bases lying between them. This CDR3 is 15 amino acids long. The V gene's germline CDR1 is SGHDT and CDR2 YYEEEE.

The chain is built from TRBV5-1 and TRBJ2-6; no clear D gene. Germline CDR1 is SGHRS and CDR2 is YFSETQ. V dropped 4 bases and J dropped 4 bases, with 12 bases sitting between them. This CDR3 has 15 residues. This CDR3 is CASSADNPGANVLTF. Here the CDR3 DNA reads TGCGCCAGCAGCGCCGACAATCCGGGGGCCAACGTCCTGACTTTC.

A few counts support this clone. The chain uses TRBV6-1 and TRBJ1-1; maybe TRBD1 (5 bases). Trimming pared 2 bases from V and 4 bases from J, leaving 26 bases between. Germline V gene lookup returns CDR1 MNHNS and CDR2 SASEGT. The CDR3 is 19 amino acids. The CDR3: CASSERGRGEGWRSTEAFF. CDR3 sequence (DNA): TGTGCCAGCAGTGAAAGGGGACGGGGTGAAGGGTGGCGGAGCACTGAAGCTTTCTTT.

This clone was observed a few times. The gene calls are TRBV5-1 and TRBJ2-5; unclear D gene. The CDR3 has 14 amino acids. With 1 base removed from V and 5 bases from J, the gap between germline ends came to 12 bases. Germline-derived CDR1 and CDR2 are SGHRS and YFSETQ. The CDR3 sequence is CASSLYAVSETQYF. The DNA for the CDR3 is TGCGCCAGCAGCTTGTACGCCGTCTCGGAGACCCAGTACTTC.

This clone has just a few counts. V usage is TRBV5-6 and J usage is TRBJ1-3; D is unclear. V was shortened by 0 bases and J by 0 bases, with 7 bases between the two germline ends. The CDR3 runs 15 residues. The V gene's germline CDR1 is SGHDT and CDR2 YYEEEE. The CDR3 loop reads CASSLEGSSGNTIYF. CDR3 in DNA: TGTGCCAGCAGCTTGGAAGGGAGCTCTGGAAACACCATATATTTT.

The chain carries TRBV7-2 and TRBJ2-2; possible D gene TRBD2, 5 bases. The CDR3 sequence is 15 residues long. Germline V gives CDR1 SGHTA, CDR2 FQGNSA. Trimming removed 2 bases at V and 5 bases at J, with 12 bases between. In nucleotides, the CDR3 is TGTGCCAGCAGCTTAAATTCGGGAAATACCGGGGAGCTGTTTTTT. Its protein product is CASSLNSGNTGELFF.

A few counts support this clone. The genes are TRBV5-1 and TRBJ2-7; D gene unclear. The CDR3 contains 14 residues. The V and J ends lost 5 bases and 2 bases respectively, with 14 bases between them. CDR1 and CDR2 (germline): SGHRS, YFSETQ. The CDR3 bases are TGCGCCAGCAGATCCGGCGTTAGGGCCTACGAGCAGTACTTC. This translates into CASRSGVRAYEQYF.

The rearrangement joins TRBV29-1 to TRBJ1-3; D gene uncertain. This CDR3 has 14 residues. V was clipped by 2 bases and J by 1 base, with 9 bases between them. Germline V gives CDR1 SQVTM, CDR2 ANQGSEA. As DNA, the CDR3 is TGCAGCGTTGAAAGGTCCCTATCTGGAAACACCATATATTTT. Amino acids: CSVERSLSGNTIYF.

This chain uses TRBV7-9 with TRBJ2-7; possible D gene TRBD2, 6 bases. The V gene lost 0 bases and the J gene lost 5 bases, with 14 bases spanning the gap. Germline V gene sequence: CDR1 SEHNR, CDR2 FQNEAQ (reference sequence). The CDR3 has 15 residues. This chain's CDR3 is CASSLAVLAGHEQYF. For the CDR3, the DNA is TGTGCCAGCAGCTTAGCGGTACTAGCTGGCCACGAGCAGTACTTC.

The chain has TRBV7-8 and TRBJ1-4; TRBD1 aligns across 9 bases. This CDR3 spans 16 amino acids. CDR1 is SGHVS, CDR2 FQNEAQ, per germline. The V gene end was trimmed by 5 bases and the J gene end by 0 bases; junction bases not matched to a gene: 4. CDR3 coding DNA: TGTGCCAGCAGCCCCCGGACAGGGGCAACTAATGAAAAACTGTTTTTT. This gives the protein CASSPRTGATNEKLFF. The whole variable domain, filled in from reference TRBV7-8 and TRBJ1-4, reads GAGVSQSPRYKVAKRGQDVALRCDPISGHVSLFWYQQALGQGPEFLTYFQNEAQLDKSGLPSDRFFAERPEGSVSTLKIQRTQQEDSAVYLCASSPRTGATNEKLFFGSGTQLSVL.

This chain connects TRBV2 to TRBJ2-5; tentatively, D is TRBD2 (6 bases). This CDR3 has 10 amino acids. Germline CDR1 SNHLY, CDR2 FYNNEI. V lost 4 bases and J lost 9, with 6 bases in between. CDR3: CASSGGAQYF. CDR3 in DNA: TGTGCCAGCAGTGGCGGGGCCCAGTACTTC.

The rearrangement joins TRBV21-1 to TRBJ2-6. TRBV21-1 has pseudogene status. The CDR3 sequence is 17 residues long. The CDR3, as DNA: TGTGCCAGCAGCCGCCCCTGGGGGGCTACTGGGGCCAACGTCCTGACTTTC. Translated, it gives CASSRPWGATGANVLTF.

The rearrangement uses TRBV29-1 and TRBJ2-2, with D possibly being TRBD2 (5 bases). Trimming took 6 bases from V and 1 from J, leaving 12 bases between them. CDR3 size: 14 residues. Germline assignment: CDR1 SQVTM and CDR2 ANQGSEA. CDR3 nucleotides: TGCAGCGTCGGTGCAGCGGTGAACACCGGGGAGCTGTTTTTT. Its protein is CSVGAAVNTGELFF.

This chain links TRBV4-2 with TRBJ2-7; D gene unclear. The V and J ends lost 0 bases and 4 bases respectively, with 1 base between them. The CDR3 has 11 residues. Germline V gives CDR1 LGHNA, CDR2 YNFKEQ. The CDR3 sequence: CASSQEYEQYF. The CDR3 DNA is TGTGCCAGCAGCCAAGAGTACGAGCAGTACTTC.

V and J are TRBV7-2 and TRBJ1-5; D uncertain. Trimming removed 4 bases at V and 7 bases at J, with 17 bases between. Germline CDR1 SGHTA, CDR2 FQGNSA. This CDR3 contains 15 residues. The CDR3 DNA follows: TGTGCCAGCAGCTCGACCGTACCGGGTCGGCAGCCCCAGCATTTT. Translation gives CASSSTVPGRQPQHF.